A selection of T cell receptor beta chains follows, all from one sample in a study of blood T cell repertoires in COVID-19. Clones were read by immunoSEQ multiplex PCR, and TCRdb kept only the in-frame ones, dropping some. The data hold under 200,000 clones, with 83% observed a single time. Sequencing was done on a sample of peripheral blood. The receptor set was obtained from a human donor in a cohort sampled during active COVID-19. Each CDR3 is given with its conserved first and last residue. Each record gives: V gene, J gene, clone size, CDR3 protein. The size field is filled for only some rows; it gives once, few, many or a size class.

V: TRBV2; J: TRBJ2-3; size: -; CDR3: CASSGDSQMEYF
V: TRBV24-1; J: TRBJ1-2; size: -; CDR3: CATSDLRGGDYGYTF
V: TRBV6-6; J: TRBJ1-1; size: -; CDR3: CASSYSRQGFYTEAFF
V: TRBV29-1; J: TRBJ2-7; size: -; CDR3: CSVEEGQGAGEQYF
V: TRBV7-2; J: TRBJ1-1; size: -; CDR3: CASSNSQNTEAFF
V: TRBV7-6; J: TRBJ1-2; size: -; CDR3: CASSQSPGQGGFGGYTF
V: TRBV19; J: TRBJ2-3; size: -; CDR3: CASSNARTSGRKTDTQYF
V: TRBV7-9; J: TRBJ2-7; size: -; CDR3: CASSSQGSLAYEQYF
V: TRBV10-3; J: TRBJ1-2; size: -; CDR3: CAISESMGDSSYGYTF
V: TRBV10-3; J: TRBJ2-4; size: -; CDR3: CAISEGLAGEYEMKNIQYF
V: TRBV6-6; J: TRBJ2-7; size: -; CDR3: CASINPGGSYEQYF
V: TRBV7-3; J: TRBJ2-3; size: -; CDR3: CASSRGLSTDTQYF
V: TRBV27; J: TRBJ2-7; size: -; CDR3: CASSLGTGRSYEQYF
V: TRBV7-2; J: TRBJ2-7; size: -; CDR3: CASSLYGSPLGNEQYF
V: TRBV6-5; J: TRBJ2-4; size: -; CDR3: CASSQGGPRGIQYF
V: TRBV25-1; J: TRBJ2-1; size: -; CDR3: CASSALAGVYNEQFF
V: TRBV27; J: TRBJ2-7; size: -; CDR3: CASSLSRQGPYEQYF
V: TRBV10-1; J: TRBJ1-1; size: few; CDR3: CASSPIQGSRAFF
V: TRBV2; J: TRBJ1-2; size: -; CDR3: CASKAGAGYGYTF
V: TRBV6-2/TRBV6-3; J: TRBJ2-7; size: few; CDR3: CASSSSLAGAYEQYF
V: TRBV6-5; J: TRBJ2-3; size: -; CDR3: CASSRGGAIDTQYF
V: TRBV4-3; J: TRBJ2-2; size: -; CDR3: CASRAGTANTGELFF
V: TRBV24-1; J: TRBJ2-2; size: -; CDR3: CATSVSGYPNTGELFF
V: TRBV9; J: TRBJ1-5; size: -; CDR3: CASSVDREGQPQHF
V: TRBV28; J: TRBJ1-6; size: -; CDR3: CASSTTGTGGGNSPLHF
V: TRBV5-1; J: TRBJ2-7; size: once; CDR3: CASSADRANEQYF
V: TRBV3-1/TRBV3-2; J: TRBJ2-7; size: -; CDR3: CASSIGGSRDYEQYF
V: TRBV7-2; J: TRBJ1-3; size: -; CDR3: CASSSRGRTIGAGNTIYF
V: TRBV11-2; J: TRBJ1-6; size: once; CDR3: CASSLESGVGSPLHF
V: TRBV5-6; J: TRBJ1-5; size: few; CDR3: CASSLQGKSQPQHF
V: TRBV4-1; J: TRBJ1-2; size: -; CDR3: CASSPDRRGLDGYTF
V: TRBV6-5; J: TRBJ2-3; size: -; CDR3: CASSPSGGRTDTQYF
V: TRBV24-1; J: TRBJ2-7; size: -; CDR3: CATSDPGQTNEQYF
V: TRBV7-9; J: TRBJ2-7; size: -; CDR3: CASSLGQGQESYEQYF
V: TRBV4-1; J: TRBJ2-7; size: -; CDR3: CASSPSSNGAYEQYF
V: TRBV13; J: TRBJ2-2; size: -; CDR3: CASSPPDRWTGELFF
V: TRBV18; J: TRBJ1-1; size: -; CDR3: CASSFGTGLATEAFF
V: TRBV6-5; J: TRBJ2-1; size: -; CDR3: CASSRRGGEQFF
V: TRBV5-1; J: TRBJ2-2; size: -; CDR3: CASSISPYRDGELFF
V: TRBV5-1; J: TRBJ1-1; size: -; CDR3: CASTRRGDHTEAFF
V: TRBV6-1; J: TRBJ1-2; size: -; CDR3: CASSEARVYTF
V: TRBV12-3/TRBV12-4; J: TRBJ2-3; size: -; CDR3: CASRTSGTDTQYF
V: TRBV2; J: TRBJ2-7; size: -; CDR3: CATGTGGYYEQYF
V: TRBV4-1; J: TRBJ1-6; size: -; CDR3: CASSQDSRVQRSSPLHF
V: TRBV24-1; J: TRBJ2-5; size: -; CDR3: CATSDTGTAYGQETQYF
V: TRBV3-1/TRBV3-2; J: TRBJ1-1; size: -; CDR3: CASSQDIAGTEAFF
V: TRBV10-3; J: TRBJ2-5; size: once; CDR3: CAIRSNQETQYF
V: TRBV19; J: TRBJ1-4; size: -; CDR3: CASSIGSRGREKLFF
V: TRBV21-1; J: TRBJ1-4; size: -; CDR3: CASSKYHRQTGGEKLFF
V: TRBV7-8; J: TRBJ2-7; size: -; CDR3: CASSLVRGRNEQYF
V: TRBV11-2; J: TRBJ2-5; size: -; CDR3: CASSFLLGETQYF
V: TRBV7-9; J: TRBJ2-7; size: once; CDR3: CASSLLDGEDEQYF
V: TRBV9; J: TRBJ2-7; size: -; CDR3: CASSPRPSGRPEQYF
V: TRBV11-2; J: TRBJ2-7; size: -; CDR3: CASSLGGPVEQYF
V: TRBV27; J: TRBJ1-1; size: -; CDR3: CASSPRGYTEAFF
V: TRBV5-1; J: TRBJ1-1; size: -; CDR3: CASSSDGTGLSFF
V: TRBV7-9; J: TRBJ2-3; size: -; CDR3: CASSRTRGTDTQYF